Sequencing of this T cell receptor (beta chain) was carried out in a study of blood T cell repertoires in COVID-19. Across the study: Nucleic acid was either cDNA or gDNA, and it came from T cells, B-cell-depleted T cells, or PBMCs.

Data came from immunoSEQ multiplex PCR; TCRdb stores just in-frame clones and leaves some out. The sample holds fewer than 300,000 clones, 91% seen once. The sequence derives from a woman in her 30s with COVID-19, enrolled during active disease. The material sequenced was peripheral blood.

The CDR3 DNA follows: TGTGCCAGCAGCTTCACTAGCGGGGCGGGGAATGAGCAGTTCTTC. This encodes CASSFTSGAGNEQFF. The gene calls are TRBV5-4 and TRBJ2-1; 10 bases line up with TRBD2. Germline CDR1 SGHNT, CDR2 YYREEE (reference sequence). The CDR3 loop spans 15 amino acids. Unmatched junction bases numbered 6, after V lost 2 bases and J lost 7 bases.